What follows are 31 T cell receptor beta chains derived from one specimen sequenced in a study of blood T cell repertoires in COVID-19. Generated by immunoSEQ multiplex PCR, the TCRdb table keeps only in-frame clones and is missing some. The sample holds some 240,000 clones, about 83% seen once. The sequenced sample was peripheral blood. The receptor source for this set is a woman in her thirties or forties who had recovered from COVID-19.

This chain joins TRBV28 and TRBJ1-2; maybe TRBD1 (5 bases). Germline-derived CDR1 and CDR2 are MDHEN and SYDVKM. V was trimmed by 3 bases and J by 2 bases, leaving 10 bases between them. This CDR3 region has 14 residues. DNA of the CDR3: TGTGCCAGCAGTTTGGTAGGGGCGAACTATGGCTACACCTTC. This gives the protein CASSLVGANYGYTF.

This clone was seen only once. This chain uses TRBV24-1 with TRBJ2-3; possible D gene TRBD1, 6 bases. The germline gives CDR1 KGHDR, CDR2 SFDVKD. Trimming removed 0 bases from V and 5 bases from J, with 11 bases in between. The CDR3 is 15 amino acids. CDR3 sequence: CATSDLVQGLDTQYF. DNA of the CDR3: TGTGCCACCAGTGATTTGGTACAGGGCTTAGATACGCAGTATTTT.

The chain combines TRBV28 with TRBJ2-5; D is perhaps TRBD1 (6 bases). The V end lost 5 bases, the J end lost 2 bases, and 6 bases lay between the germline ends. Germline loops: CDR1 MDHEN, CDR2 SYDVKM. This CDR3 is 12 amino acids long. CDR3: CASSRGQETQYF. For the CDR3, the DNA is TGTGCCAGCAGTAGGGGGCAAGAGACCCAGTACTTC.

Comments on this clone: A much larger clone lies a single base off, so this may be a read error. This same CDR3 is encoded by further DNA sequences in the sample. The CDR3 nucleotides read TGTGCCAGCAGCGTTTCGGACAATGAGCAGTTCTTC. This sequence encodes CASSVSDNEQFF. This rearrangement joins TRBV9 to TRBJ2-1; no clear D. Germline-derived CDR1 and CDR2 are SGDLS and YYNGEE. The CDR3 is 12 residues long. V lost 2 bases and J 5 bases, leaving 5 bases between the germline ends.

CDR3 protein: CASSTEGQLLGEKLFF. The CDR3 DNA reads as TGTGCCAGCAGTACCGAAGGACAGCTCCTGGGGGAAAAACTGTTTTTT. The gene calls are TRBV28 and TRBJ1-4; possible D gene TRBD1, 6 bases. V was trimmed by 5 bases and J by 8 bases, leaving 21 bases between them. This CDR3 region has 16 residues. Germline V gene data show CDR1 as MDHEN and CDR2 as SYDVKM.

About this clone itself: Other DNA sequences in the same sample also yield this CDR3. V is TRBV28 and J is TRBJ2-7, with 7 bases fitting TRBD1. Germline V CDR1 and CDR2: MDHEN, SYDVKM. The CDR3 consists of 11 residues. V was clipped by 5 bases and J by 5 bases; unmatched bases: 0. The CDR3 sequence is CASSDRDEQYF. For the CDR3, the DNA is TGTGCCAGCAGTGACAGGGACGAGCAGTACTTC.

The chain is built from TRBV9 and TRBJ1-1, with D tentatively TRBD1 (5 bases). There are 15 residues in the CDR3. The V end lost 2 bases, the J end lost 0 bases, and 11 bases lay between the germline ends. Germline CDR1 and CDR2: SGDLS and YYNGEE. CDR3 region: CASSVGGGVNTEAFF. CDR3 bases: TGTGCCAGCAGCGTGGGCGGGGGAGTGAACACTGAAGCTTTCTTT.

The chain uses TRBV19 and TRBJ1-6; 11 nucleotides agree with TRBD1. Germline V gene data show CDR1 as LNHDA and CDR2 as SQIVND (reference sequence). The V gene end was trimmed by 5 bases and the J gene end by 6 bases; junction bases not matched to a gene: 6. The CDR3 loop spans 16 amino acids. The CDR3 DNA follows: TGTGCCAGTAGTCTTGGACAGGGGGCGCTTAATTCACCCCTCCACTTT. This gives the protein CASSLGQGALNSPLHF. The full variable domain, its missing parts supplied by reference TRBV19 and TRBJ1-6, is DGGITQSPKYLFRKEGQNVTLSCEQNLNHDAMYWYRQDPGQGLRLIYYSQIVNDFQKGDIAEGYSVSREKKESFPLTVTSAQKNPTAFYLCASSLGQGALNSPLHFGNGTRLTVT.

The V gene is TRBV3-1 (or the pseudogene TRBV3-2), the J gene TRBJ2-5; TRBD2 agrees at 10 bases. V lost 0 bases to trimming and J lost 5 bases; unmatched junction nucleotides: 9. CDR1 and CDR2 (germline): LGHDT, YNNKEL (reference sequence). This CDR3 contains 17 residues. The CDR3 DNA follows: TGTGCCAGCAGCCAAGAACCCCTAGCGGGGGACGGGGAGACCCAGTACTTC. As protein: CASSQEPLAGDGETQYF.

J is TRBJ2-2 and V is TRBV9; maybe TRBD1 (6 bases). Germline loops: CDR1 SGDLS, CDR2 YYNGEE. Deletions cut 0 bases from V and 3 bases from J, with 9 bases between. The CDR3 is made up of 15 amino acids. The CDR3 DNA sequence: TGTGCCAGCAGCGTAGGGCAGGGGTACACCGGGGAGCTGTTTTTT. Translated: CASSVGQGYTGELFF.

CDR3 sequence (DNA): TGTGCCAGCAGCGCCTCGGGCAGGGGGACAGATACGCAGTATTTT. This encodes CASSASGRGTDTQYF. The V gene is TRBV28, the J gene TRBJ2-3, with TRBD1 matching 7 bases. The V and J ends lost 6 bases and 3 bases, in that order; junction bases with no gene match: 9. Germline CDR1 and CDR2: MDHEN and SYDVKM. The CDR3 has 15 amino acids.

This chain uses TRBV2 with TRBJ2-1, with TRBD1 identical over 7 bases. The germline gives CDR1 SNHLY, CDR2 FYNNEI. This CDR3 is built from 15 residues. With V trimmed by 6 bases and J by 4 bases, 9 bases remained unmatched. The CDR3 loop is CASRPGTEIYNEQFF. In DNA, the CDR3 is TGTGCCAGCAGGCCCGGGACAGAGATATACAATGAGCAGTTCTTC.

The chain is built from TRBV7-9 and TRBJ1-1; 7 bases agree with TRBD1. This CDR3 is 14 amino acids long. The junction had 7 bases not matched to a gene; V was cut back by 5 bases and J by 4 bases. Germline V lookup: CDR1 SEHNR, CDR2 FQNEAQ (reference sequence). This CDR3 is CASSQGGVGTEAFF. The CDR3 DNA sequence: TGTGCCAGCAGCCAGGGGGGAGTCGGCACTGAAGCTTTCTTT.

The CDR3 coding sequence is TGTGCCAGCAGTGATTGGGCAGTAGAAAGCACAGATACGCAGTATTTT. Translation: CASSDWAVESTDTQYF. The chain has TRBV2 and TRBJ2-3; unclear D gene. Germline V lookup: CDR1 SNHLY, CDR2 FYNNEI. The CDR3 is made up of 16 amino acids. Between the trimmed V and J ends, which lost 3 bases and 0 bases, there was a span of 13 bases.

CDR3 amino acids: CASATSASEGETQYF. The CDR3 region has the DNA TGTGCCAGCGCGACCTCGGCTAGCGAAGGAGAGACCCAGTACTTC. The chain uses TRBV18 and TRBJ2-5, with D perhaps TRBD2 (6 bases). Germline-derived CDR1 and CDR2 are KGHSH and LQKENI. Trimming removed 8 bases from V and 4 bases from J, with 20 bases in between. CDR3 size: 15 residues.

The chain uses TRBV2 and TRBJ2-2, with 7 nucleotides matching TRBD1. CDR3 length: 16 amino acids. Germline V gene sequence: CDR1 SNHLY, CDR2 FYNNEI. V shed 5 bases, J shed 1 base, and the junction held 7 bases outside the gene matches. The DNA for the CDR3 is TGTGCCAGCAGTTTCGGACAGGTCCGGAACACCGGGGAGCTGTTTTTT. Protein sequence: CASSFGQVRNTGELFF.

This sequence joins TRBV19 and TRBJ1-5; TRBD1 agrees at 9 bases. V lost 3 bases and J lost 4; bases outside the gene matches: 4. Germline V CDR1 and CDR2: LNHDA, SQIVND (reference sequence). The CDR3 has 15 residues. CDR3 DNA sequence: TGTGCCAGTAGTATCGGGACAGGGATTAATCAGCCCCAGCATTTT. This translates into CASSIGTGINQPQHF.

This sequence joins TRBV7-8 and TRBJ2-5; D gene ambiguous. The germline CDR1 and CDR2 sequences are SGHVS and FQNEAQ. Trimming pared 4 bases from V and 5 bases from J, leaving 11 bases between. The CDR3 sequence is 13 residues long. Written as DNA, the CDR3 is TGTGCCAGCAGCTCAACCCGCGAGGAGACCCAGTACTTC. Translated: CASSSTREETQYF.

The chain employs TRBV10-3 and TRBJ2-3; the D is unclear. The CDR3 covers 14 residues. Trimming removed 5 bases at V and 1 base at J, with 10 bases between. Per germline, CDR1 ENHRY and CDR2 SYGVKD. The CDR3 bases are TGTGCCATCAGTCCTAACCGGGGCACAGATACGCAGTATTTT. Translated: CAISPNRGTDTQYF.

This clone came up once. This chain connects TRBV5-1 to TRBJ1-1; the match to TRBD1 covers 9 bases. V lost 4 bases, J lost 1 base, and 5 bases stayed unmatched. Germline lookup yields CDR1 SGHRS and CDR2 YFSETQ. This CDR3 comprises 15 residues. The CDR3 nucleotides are TGCGCCAGCAGCGAGGGACAGGGTAGGAACACTGAAGCTTTCTTT. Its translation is CASSEGQGRNTEAFF.

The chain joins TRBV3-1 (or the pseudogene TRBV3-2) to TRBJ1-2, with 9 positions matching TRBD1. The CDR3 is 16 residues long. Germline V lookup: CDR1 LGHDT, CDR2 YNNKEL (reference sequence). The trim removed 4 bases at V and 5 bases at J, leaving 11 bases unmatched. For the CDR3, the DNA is TGTGCCAGCAGCCCAGCCCCGGGACAGGGAAGGTATGGCTACACCTTC. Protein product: CASSPAPGQGRYGYTF.

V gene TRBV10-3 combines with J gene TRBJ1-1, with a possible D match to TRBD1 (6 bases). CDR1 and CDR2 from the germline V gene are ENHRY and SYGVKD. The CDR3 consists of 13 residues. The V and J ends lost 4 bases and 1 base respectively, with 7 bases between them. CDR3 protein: CAISVTGNTEAFF. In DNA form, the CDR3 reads TGTGCCATCAGTGTGACAGGGAACACTGAAGCTTTCTTT.

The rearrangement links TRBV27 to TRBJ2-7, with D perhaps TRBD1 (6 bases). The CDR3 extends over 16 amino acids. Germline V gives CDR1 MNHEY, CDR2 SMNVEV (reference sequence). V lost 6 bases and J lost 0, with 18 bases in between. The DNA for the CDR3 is TGTGCCAGCAGGTCGGACGATCGGGACACCTCCTACGAGCAGTACTTC. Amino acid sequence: CASRSDDRDTSYEQYF.

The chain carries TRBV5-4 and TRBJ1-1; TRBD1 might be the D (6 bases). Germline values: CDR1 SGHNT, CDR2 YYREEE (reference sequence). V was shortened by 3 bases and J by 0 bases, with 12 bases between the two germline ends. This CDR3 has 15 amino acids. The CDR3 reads CASSYWTAMNTEAFF. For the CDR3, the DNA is TGTGCCAGCAGCTACTGGACAGCCATGAACACTGAAGCTTTCTTT.

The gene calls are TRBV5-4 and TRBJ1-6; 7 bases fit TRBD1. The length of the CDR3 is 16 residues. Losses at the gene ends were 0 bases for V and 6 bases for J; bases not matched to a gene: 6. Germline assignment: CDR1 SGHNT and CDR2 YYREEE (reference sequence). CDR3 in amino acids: CASSLAGGQFNSPLHF. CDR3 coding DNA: TGTGCCAGCAGCTTGGCCGGGGGACAGTTTAATTCACCCCTCCACTTT.

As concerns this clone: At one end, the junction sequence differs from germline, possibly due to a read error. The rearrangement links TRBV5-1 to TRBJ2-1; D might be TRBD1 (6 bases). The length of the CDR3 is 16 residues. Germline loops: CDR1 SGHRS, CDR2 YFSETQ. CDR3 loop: CASSLAGAWRYSEQFF. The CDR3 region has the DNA TGCGCCAGCAGCTTGGCAGGGGCCTGGAGGTACAGTGAGCAGTTCTTC.

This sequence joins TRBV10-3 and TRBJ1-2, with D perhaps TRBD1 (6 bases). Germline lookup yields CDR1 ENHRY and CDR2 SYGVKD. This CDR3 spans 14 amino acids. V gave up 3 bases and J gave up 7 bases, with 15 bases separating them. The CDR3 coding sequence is TGTGCCATCAGTGATAATCTGGGGGCAGCTGGCTACACCTTC. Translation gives CAISDNLGAAGYTF.

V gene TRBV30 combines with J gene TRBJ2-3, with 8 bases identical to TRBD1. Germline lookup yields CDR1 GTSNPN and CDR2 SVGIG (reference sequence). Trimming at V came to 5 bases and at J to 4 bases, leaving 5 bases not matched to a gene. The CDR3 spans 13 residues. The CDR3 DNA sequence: TGTGCCTGGGGAGACAGGGGCCCAGATACGCAGTATTTT. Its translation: CAWGDRGPDTQYF.

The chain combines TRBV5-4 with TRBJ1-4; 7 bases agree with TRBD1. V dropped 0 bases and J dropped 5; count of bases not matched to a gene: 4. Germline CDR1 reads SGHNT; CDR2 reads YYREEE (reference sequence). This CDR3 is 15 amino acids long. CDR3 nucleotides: TGTGCCAGCAGCTTGGCCGGGACAGTCAATGAAAAACTGTTTTTT. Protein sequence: CASSLAGTVNEKLFF.

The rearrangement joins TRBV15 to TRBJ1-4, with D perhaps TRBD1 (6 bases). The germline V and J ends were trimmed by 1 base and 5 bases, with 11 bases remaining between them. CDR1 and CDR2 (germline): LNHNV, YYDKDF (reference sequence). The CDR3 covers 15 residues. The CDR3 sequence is CATSRGGQTNEKLFF. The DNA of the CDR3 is TGTGCCACCAGCAGAGGGGGACAAACAAATGAAAAACTGTTTTTT.

CDR3 protein: CASTRGIAYNEQFF. Written as DNA, the CDR3 is TGTGCCAGCACGCGGGGAATTGCCTACAATGAGCAGTTCTTC. The V gene is TRBV9, the J gene TRBJ2-1; perhaps TRBD2 as D (6 bases). Germline V gives CDR1 SGDLS, CDR2 YYNGEE. Trimming left V 6 bases short and J 2 bases short, with 12 bases between. The CDR3 contains 14 residues.